The sequence of this TCR beta chain was determined in a study of early T cells in non-severe SARS-CoV-2 infection. The germline V gene has CDR1 DFQATT and CDR2 SNEGSKA (reference sequence). V was clipped by 6 bases and J by 0 bases; unmatched bases: 10. There are 16 residues in the CDR3. Using its own MiXCR run on the 5' RACE reads, TCRdb lists one record per CDR3 protein. Of approximately 70,000 distinct CDR3 sequences detected, approximately 14% appear once; the ten largest clones hold more than 13%. Sequencing input: whole blood. The J gene is TRBJ2-1, the V gene TRBV20-1, with 8 bases aligning to TRBD1. The receptor was derived from an adult who was a healthcare worker with PCR-confirmed SARS-CoV-2 infection or an uninfected control (not recorded which). CDR3 region: CSAEDRDKSSYNEQFF. The CDR3, as DNA: TGCAGTGCGGAGGACAGGGACAAAAGCTCCTACAATGAGCAGTTCTTC.